The source of this T cell receptor beta chain is a study of molecular identifiers for immune sequencing clone quantification. Germline V gives CDR1 LNHDA, CDR2 SQIVND (reference sequence). This CDR3 spans 15 amino acids. Trimming cost V 5 bases and J 4 bases, with 17 bases left between them. One entry per CDR3 protein results from TCRdb running MiXCR on the PCR reads. The sample lists 50,000 to 70,000 distinct CDR3 sequences, less than 20% seen once, with roughly 1.6% in the top ten. This chain connects TRBV19 to TRBJ1-2; a weak D match, TRBD1 (5 bases). The source of this sequence is a human donor in good health. Some libraries in this study had Jurkat cell RNA spiked in. Sequenced material: naive CD8+ T cells from blood, with Jurkat cell RNA spiked in. Subset reported: FACS-sorted CD8+CD4-CCR7+CD45RA+ naive T cells. CDR3 sequence reads: CASSATKRGFYGYTF. CDR3 coding DNA: TGTGCCAGTAGTGCCACCAAACGGGGGTTCTATGGCTACACCTTC.